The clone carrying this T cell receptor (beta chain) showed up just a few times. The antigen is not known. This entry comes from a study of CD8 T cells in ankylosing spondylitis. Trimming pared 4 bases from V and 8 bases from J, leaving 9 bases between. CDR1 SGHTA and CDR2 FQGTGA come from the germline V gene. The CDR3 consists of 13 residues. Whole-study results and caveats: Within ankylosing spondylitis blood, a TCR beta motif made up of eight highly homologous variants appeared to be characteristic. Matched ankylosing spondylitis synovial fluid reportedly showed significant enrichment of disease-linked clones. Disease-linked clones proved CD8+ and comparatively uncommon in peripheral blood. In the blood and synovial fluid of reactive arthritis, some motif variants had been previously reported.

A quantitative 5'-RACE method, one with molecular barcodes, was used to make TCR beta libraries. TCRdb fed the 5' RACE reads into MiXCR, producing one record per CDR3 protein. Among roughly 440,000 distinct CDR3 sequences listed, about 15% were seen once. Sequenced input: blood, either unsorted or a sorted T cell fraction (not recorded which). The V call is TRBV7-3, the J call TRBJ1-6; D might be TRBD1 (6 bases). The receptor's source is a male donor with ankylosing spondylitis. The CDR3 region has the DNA TGTGCCAGCAGCTCAAACAGGGATTCACCCCTCCACTTT. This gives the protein CASSSNRDSPLHF. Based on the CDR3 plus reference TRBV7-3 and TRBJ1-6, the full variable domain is GAGVSQTPSNKVTEKGKYVELRCDPISGHTALYWYRQSLGQGPEFLIYFQGTGAADDSGLPNDRFFAVRPEGSVSTLKIQRTERGDSAVYLCASSSNRDSPLHFGNGTRLTVT.